This TCR beta chain was observed in a study of T cells after yellow fever vaccination. Study conclusions and caveats: A small proportion of clonotypes was detected in both the CD4 and CD8 compartments. By day 5 rather than day 15, the secondary response had peaked, though it was weaker.

This clonotype has a count of ten or more. Its antigen is unidentified. Germline loops: CDR1 DFQATT, CDR2 SNEGSKA (reference sequence). The junction had 1 base not matched to a gene; V was cut back by 7 bases and J by 8 bases. The CDR3 extends over 11 amino acids. For TCR, cDNA came from 5'RACE template switching, which added a universal primer site and UMIs. TCRdb used MiXCR to reprocess the 5' RACE reads, holding one entry per CDR3 protein. The sample includes some 300,000 distinct CDR3 sequences, 8.7% of them seen just once. The sequencing here drew on CD4+ T cells sorted from PBMCs, taken 5 days after the yellow fever booster vaccination. This chain connects TRBV20-1 to TRBJ2-1; 11 nucleotides line up with TRBD1. The receptor was isolated from a man aged 18 to 35 who received the YFV17D yellow fever vaccine. The CDR3 DNA follows: TGCAGTGTGGACAGGGGGCATGAGCAGTTCTTC. Translated: CSVDRGHEQFF.